The 8 T cell receptor beta chains below were found in one sample sequenced in a study of identical twins. TCRdb re-derived calls from the 5' RACE reads in MiXCR, one entry per CDR3 protein. Of about 530,000 distinct CDR3 sequences in the sample, about a fifth were seen once. The data also belong to a second study, concerning yellow fever vaccine responses in identical twins.

Material: CD4+ T cells sorted from blood. These receptors were obtained from a woman aged 18-29 years in good health.

This clonotype was recorded only once. This CDR3 is CASSWTGTEGEAFF. The DNA of the CDR3 is TGTGCCAGCAGTTGGACAGGGACTGAAGGTGAAGCTTTCTTT. The chain links TRBV6-5 to TRBJ1-1; the match to TRBD1 covers 8 bases. CDR1 is MNHEY and CDR2 is SVGAGI in the germline V gene. The CDR3 sequence is 14 residues long. V trimming: 4 bases; J trimming: 7 bases; junction bases outside the gene matches: 8.

The genes are TRBV9 and TRBJ2-3; 11 bases are a match to TRBD2. V shed 4 bases, J shed 0 bases, and the junction held 4 bases outside the gene matches. The V gene's germline CDR1 is SGDLS and CDR2 YYNGEE. The CDR3 extends over 16 amino acids. CDR3 sequence: CASSIRTSGSTDTQYF. The CDR3, as DNA: TGTGCCAGCAGCATCCGGACTAGCGGGAGCACAGATACGCAGTATTTT.

The chain combines TRBV7-8 with TRBJ2-2; D is possibly TRBD1 (6 bases). The CDR3 runs to 16 residues. From germline, CDR1 is SGHVS and CDR2 FQNEAQ. V was cut by 8 bases and J by 0 bases, with 16 bases left in between. CDR3 DNA: TGTGCCAGCCACCACACACGACAGGCGAACACCGGGGAGCTGTTTTTT. Translation gives CASHHTRQANTGELFF.

This clonotype was found a few times. This sequence joins TRBV3-1 and TRBJ2-1, with TRBD2 matching 9 bases. The CDR3 runs 15 residues. Losses at the gene ends were 2 bases for V and 9 bases for J; bases not matched to a gene: 8. Germline CDR1 LGHDT, CDR2 YNNKEL (reference sequence). The chain's CDR3 is CASSQMSSGAGEQFF. CDR3 in DNA: TGTGCCAGCAGCCAAATGTCTAGCGGGGCTGGTGAGCAGTTCTTC.

V and J are TRBV12-3 or TRBV12-4 and TRBJ2-3; a weak D match, TRBD1 (6 bases). The CDR3 totals 16 residues. Trimming took off 6 bases at V and 2 bases at J, with 18 bases between the two ends. The CDR3: CASSPARDIFTDTQYF. In nucleotides, the CDR3 is TGTGCCAGCAGCCCTGCCCGGGACATCTTCACAGATACGCAGTATTTT.

This clonotype was seen a handful of times. This sequence joins TRBV7-9 and TRBJ1-6; the D gene is possibly TRBD1 (6 bases). With 1 base removed from V and 6 bases from J, the gap between germline ends came to 10 bases. CDR3 length: 15 amino acids. CDR1 and CDR2 (germline): SEHNR, FQNEAQ (reference sequence). The CDR3 nucleotides are TGTGCCAGCAGCTTAGACAGGGTGTCTAATTCACCCCTCCACTTT. Protein product: CASSLDRVSNSPLHF. Looking up the rest from reference TRBV7-9 and TRBJ1-6 gives the full variable domain: DTGVSQNPRHKITKRGQNVTFRCDPISEHNRLYWYRQTLGQGPEFLTYFQNEAQLEKSRLLSDRFSAERPKGSFSTLEIQRTEQGDSAMYLCASSLDRVSNSPLHFGNGTRLTVT.

The chain uses TRBV7-8 and TRBJ2-1; the D gene is possibly TRBD2 (7 bases). The CDR3 contains 16 residues. The V and J ends lost 1 base and 7 bases respectively, with 17 bases between them. The germline V gene has CDR1 SGHVS and CDR2 FQNEAQ. The CDR3 loop reads CASSLVGGQGWNEQFF. The CDR3 nucleotides read TGTGCCAGCAGCTTAGTGGGAGGGCAGGGGTGGAATGAGCAGTTCTTC.

The chain is built from TRBV28 and TRBJ2-5; 7 bases are shared with TRBD1. This CDR3 region has 15 residues. Germline CDR1 MDHEN, CDR2 SYDVKM. Trimming took 6 bases from V and 2 from J; bases not matched to a gene: 9. The CDR3 DNA reads as TGTGCCAGCAGCTACCCAAGGGGGCCACAAGAGACCCAGTACTTC. The encoded protein is CASSYPRGPQETQYF. The full variable domain, completed using reference TRBV28 and TRBJ2-5, is DVKVTQSSRYLVKRTGEKVFLECVQDMDHENMFWYRQDPGLGLRLIYFSYDVKMKEKGDIPEGYSVSREKKERFSLILESASTNQTSMYLCASSYPRGPQETQYFGPGTRLLVL.